A selection of T cell receptor beta chains follows, all from one sample in a study of spatial heterogeneity in lung cancer. One entry per CDR3 protein, called by TCRdb with MiXCR from the 5' RACE reads. Of around 8,100 distinct CDR3 sequences detected, around 15% appear once; the ten largest clones hold approximately 8.1%. The material was lung tumor tissue, obtained at surgery. The source is a female donor with early-stage non-small cell lung cancer. CDR3s include the opening cysteine and the closing phenylalanine or tryptophan. The order of the fields is V gene, J gene, clone size, CDR3 length, D gene, CDR3 DNA, CDR3 protein. The D gene is left open where the match is weak. The size entry is marked missing in some rows and otherwise reads once, few, many or a size class.

V: TRBV6-5; J: TRBJ2-4; size: many; length: 12; D: NA; DNA: TGTGCCAGCAGTTCCAGACTGGACATTCAGTACTTC; CDR3: CASSSRLDIQYF
V: TRBV12-3/TRBV12-4; J: TRBJ2-3; size: medium-sized; length: 13; D: TRBD2; DNA: TGTGCCAGCAGTTTAGAGTTAGCGGGGGTGGCCGGGTTT; CDR3: CASSLELAGVAGF
V: TRBV20-1; J: TRBJ1-6; size: medium-sized; length: 17; D: TRBD1; DNA: TGCAGTGCTAAGGCCAGGGGGACCCCTATTGGGAATTCACCCCTCCACTTT; CDR3: CSAKARGTPIGNSPLHF
V: TRBV2; J: TRBJ1-4; size: many; length: 13; D: NA; DNA: TGTGCCAGCCACAGGGACCACAATGAAAAACTGTTTTTT; CDR3: CASHRDHNEKLFF
V: TRBV5-8; J: TRBJ2-2; size: many; length: 15; D: TRBD1; DNA: TGTGCCAGCAGCCAAGACCCAGGGGGCACCGGGGAGCTGTTTTTT; CDR3: CASSQDPGGTGELFF
V: TRBV6-5; J: TRBJ2-7; size: medium-sized; length: 14; D: NA; DNA: TGTGCCAGCAACGGGCCCGGGGCCACCTACGAGCAGTACTTC; CDR3: CASNGPGATYEQYF
V: TRBV5-1; J: TRBJ1-2; size: many; length: 11; D: NA; DNA: TGCGCCCGAAGACAAGACGCTGGCTACACCTTC; CDR3: CARRQDAGYTF
V: TRBV6-5; J: TRBJ1-6; size: medium-sized; length: 13; D: TRBD1; DNA: TGTGCCAGCACCGGGACAGGGATTTCACCCCTCCACTTT; CDR3: CASTGTGISPLHF
V: TRBV6-5; J: TRBJ1-4; size: NA; length: 14; D: NA; DNA: TGTGCCAGCAGCCCCCGGTGGCAGGTTGAAAAACTGTTTTTT; CDR3: CASSPRWQVEKLFF
V: TRBV24-1; J: TRBJ1-5; size: many; length: 12; D: NA; DNA: TGTGCCACCCCAAGGACAGCGGGCCCCCAGCATTTT; CDR3: CATPRTAGPQHF
V: TRBV2; J: TRBJ1-1; size: NA; length: 14; D: NA; DNA: TGTGCCAGCAGTGCCTGGACGGCGGGTGCTGAAGCTTTCTTT; CDR3: CASSAWTAGAEAFF
V: TRBV5-1; J: TRBJ1-4; size: many; length: 13; D: NA; DNA: TGCGCCAGCAGCTTTCAACCCGATGAAAAACTGTTTTTT; CDR3: CASSFQPDEKLFF
V: TRBV20-1; J: TRBJ2-7; size: many; length: 15; D: TRBD1; DNA: TGCAGTGCGAACCATCCGGGACAGGGCACCTACGAGCAGTACTTC; CDR3: CSANHPGQGTYEQYF
V: TRBV6-2/TRBV6-3; J: TRBJ1-2; size: NA; length: 15; D: NA; DNA: TGTGCCAGCAGTTGGTGGCGATCGGCCTACTATGGCTACACCTTC; CDR3: CASSWWRSAYYGYTF
V: TRBV6-1; J: TRBJ1-6; size: many; length: 15; D: NA; DNA: TGTGCCGCCCGCCGGGAGATCTCCTATAATTCACCCCTCCACTTT; CDR3: CAARREISYNSPLHF
V: TRBV20-1; J: TRBJ1-1; size: many; length: 13; D: NA; DNA: TGCAGTGCTAGAGATATGAAGGGGACTGAAGCTTTCTTT; CDR3: CSARDMKGTEAFF
V: TRBV20-1; J: TRBJ2-1; size: NA; length: 14; D: TRBD1; DNA: TGCAGTGCTAGAGTCACGGACAGGTACAATGAGCAGTTCTTC; CDR3: CSARVTDRYNEQFF
V: TRBV12-3/TRBV12-4; J: TRBJ1-2; size: medium-sized; length: 13; D: NA; DNA: TGTGCCAGCAAGCCCGACAGTTATGAGGGCTACACCTTC; CDR3: CASKPDSYEGYTF
V: TRBV7-2; J: TRBJ1-3; size: many; length: 17; D: TRBD1; DNA: TGTGCCAGCAGCTTTCTTTTGGGGACAGGCCATGGAAACACCATATATTTT; CDR3: CASSFLLGTGHGNTIYF
V: TRBV11-2; J: TRBJ2-5; size: many; length: 16; D: NA; DNA: TGTGCCAGCAGCTTAACGGATGTCGGTGGGGGAGAGACCCAGTACTTC; CDR3: CASSLTDVGGGETQYF
V: TRBV11-2; J: TRBJ1-5; size: medium-sized; length: 12; D: NA; DNA: TGTGCCAGCAGCTCCACAGGGCGGCCCCAGCATTTT; CDR3: CASSSTGRPQHF
V: TRBV20-1; J: TRBJ2-7; size: many; length: 14; D: TRBD2; DNA: TGCAGTGCCCTAAGACCGGGAGGTAACTACGAGCAGTACTTC; CDR3: CSALRPGGNYEQYF
V: TRBV5-4; J: TRBJ2-1; size: NA; length: 14; D: NA; DNA: TGTGCCAGCAGCTTCCGAGGCCAGGACAATGAGCAGTTCTTC; CDR3: CASSFRGQDNEQFF